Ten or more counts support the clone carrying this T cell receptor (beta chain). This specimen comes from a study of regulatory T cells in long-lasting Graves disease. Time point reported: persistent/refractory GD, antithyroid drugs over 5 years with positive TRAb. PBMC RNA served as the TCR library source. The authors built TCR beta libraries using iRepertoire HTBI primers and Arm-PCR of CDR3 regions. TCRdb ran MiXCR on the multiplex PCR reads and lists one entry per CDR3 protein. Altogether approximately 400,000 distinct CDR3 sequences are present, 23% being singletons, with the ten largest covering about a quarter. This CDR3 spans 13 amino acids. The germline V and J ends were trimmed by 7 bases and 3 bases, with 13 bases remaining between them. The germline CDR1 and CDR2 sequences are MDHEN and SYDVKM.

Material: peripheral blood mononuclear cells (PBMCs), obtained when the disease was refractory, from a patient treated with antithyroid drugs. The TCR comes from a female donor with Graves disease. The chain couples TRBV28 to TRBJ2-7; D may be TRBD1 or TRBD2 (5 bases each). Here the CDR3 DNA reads TGTGCCAGCAACGTTCAGGGACGCTACGAGCAGTACTTC. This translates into CASNVQGRYEQYF.